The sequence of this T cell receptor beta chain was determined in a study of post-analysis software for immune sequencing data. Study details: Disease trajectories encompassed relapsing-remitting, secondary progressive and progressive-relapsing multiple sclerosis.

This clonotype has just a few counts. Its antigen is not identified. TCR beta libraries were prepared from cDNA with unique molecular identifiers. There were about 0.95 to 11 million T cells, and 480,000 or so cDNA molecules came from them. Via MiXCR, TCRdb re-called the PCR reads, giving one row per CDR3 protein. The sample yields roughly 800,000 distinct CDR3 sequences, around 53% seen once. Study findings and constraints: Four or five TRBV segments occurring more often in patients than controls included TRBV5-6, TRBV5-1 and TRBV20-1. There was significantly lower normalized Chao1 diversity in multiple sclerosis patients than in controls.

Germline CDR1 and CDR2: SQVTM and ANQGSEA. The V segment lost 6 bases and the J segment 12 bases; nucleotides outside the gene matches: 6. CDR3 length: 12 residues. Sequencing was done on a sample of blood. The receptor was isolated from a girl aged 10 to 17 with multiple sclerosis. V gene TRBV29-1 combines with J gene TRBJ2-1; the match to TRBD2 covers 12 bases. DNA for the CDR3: TGCAGCGTCGCGACTAGCGGGAGAGGGCAGTTCTTC. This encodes CSVATSGRGQFF.